These T cell receptor beta chains were read from a single sample in a study of graft-versus-host responses after intestinal transplantation. These TCRs' antigens remain unknown. The protocol was immunoSEQ multiplex PCR, while the TCRdb copy is restricted to in-frame clones and leaves out a portion. Here the sample spans more than 80,000 clones, 83% being singletons. The input for sequencing was unstimulated CD8+ T cells sorted from spleen or lymph node cells, taken before intestinal transplant. These receptor sequences come from a human donor who received an intestinal transplant. Both conserved end residues are part of each CDR3. The D gene is left open where the match is weak. Clone size is given for some rows only: seen once, a few or many times, or a class if the clone is expanded.

TRBV6-1	NA	TRBJ2-7	NA	TGTGCCAGCAGCTCCCCCGGGAGCTCCTACGAGCAGTACTTC	CASSSPGSSYEQYF
TRBV13	TRBD1	TRBJ2-5	NA	TGTGCCAGCAGCCCCTCCGGGACAGAACAAGAGACCCAGTACTTC	CASSPSGTEQETQYF
TRBV6-5	NA	TRBJ2-7	NA	TGTGCCAGAGCCCAGGGCATCCTAGACTACGAGCAGTACTTC	CARAQGILDYEQYF
TRBV2	TRBD1	TRBJ2-5	NA	TGTGCCAGCAGGAAGGACAGGGCGGGAGAGACCCAGTACTTC	CASRKDRAGETQYF
TRBV7-6	NA	TRBJ2-7	NA	TGTGCCAGCAGCTTTCCGGGTCTGAGCATTGGCGAGCAGTACTTC	CASSFPGLSIGEQYF
TRBV2	NA	TRBJ2-1	NA	TGTGCCAGCAGCGAACCGGGGAGCTCCTACAATGAGCAGTTCTTC	CASSEPGSSYNEQFF
TRBV19	TRBD1	TRBJ1-1	NA	TGTGCCAGTAGTGCCTGGGACAGGCTAACGGAAGGGGCTTTCTTT	CASSAWDRLTEGAFF
TRBV4-1	TRBD2	TRBJ2-2	NA	TGCGCCAGCAGCCAAGATTTAGCGGGAGAAAAGACCGGGGAGCTGTTTTTT	CASSQDLAGEKTGELFF
TRBV5-4	NA	TRBJ2-7	NA	TGTGCCAGCAGCTCTGACAGTTACGAGCAGTACTTC	CASSSDSYEQYF
TRBV5-1	TRBD2	TRBJ2-3	NA	TGCGCCAGCAGCTCCCCGAGGCTAGCGGGAGTCACAGATACGCAGTATTTT	CASSSPRLAGVTDTQYF
TRBV11-3	NA	TRBJ1-5	NA	TGTGCCAGCAGCCTGGCCCTTCGTCAGCCCCAGCATTTT	CASSLALRQPQHF
TRBV27	TRBD2	TRBJ2-3	few	TGTGCCAGCAGTTTCGGACTAGTAACAGATACGCAGTATTTT	CASSFGLVTDTQYF
TRBV6-1	NA	TRBJ2-2	few	TGTGCCAGCAGTGAAGTGGGGGACACCGGGGAGCTGTTTTTT	CASSEVGDTGELFF
TRBV6-5	NA	TRBJ2-3	NA	TGTGCCAGCAGTTACAGGGGCACAGATACGCAGTATTTT	CASSYRGTDTQYF
TRBV27	NA	TRBJ1-3	NA	TGTGCCAGCAGTTTATGGGGGCCTGGAAACACCATATATTTT	CASSLWGPGNTIYF
TRBV2	NA	TRBJ2-1	NA	TGTGCCAGCAGTGAACTGAGCGGACCCTCGAATGAGCAGTTCTTC	CASSELSGPSNEQFF
TRBV2	NA	TRBJ2-3	once	TGTGCCAGCATGAAGGACCGTTACCACACAGATACGCAGTATTTT	CASMKDRYHTDTQYF
TRBV7-9	NA	TRBJ2-7	NA	TGTGCCAGCAGCTTCTACGGGACCCTACCCTACGAGCAGTACTTC	CASSFYGTLPYEQYF
TRBV28	NA	TRBJ1-6	NA	TGTGCCCCCAGTCCTCAGTTGGTCCCGGGGGCACCCCTCCACTTT	CAPSPQLVPGAPLHF
TRBV7-8	NA	TRBJ1-1	NA	TGTGCCAGCAGCTTACCATCGGGCACTGAAGCTTTCTTT	CASSLPSGTEAFF
TRBV4-2	NA	TRBJ2-7	NA	TGTGCCAGCAGCCAAGAAGGTGGGGCCTCCTACGAGCAGTACTTC	CASSQEGGASYEQYF
TRBV5-4	NA	TRBJ1-2	NA	TGTGCCAGCAGCTTGGAGGACGGGTCTAACTATGGCTACACCTTC	CASSLEDGSNYGYTF
TRBV2	NA	TRBJ2-5	NA	TGTGCCCTCATGGGCGCCTGGTACCAAGAGACCCAGTACTTC	CALMGAWYQETQYF
TRBV2	TRBD2	TRBJ2-1	few	TGTGCCAGCAGCGCGACTAGCCGGAATGAGCAGTTCTTC	CASSATSRNEQFF
TRBV15	NA	TRBJ1-1	NA	TGTGCCACCAGCAGAGAGCGGGGAAGAGGTGAAGCTTTCTTT	CATSRERGRGEAFF
TRBV6-5	NA	TRBJ2-3	few	TGTGCCAGCAGTTTGGAGGGGGGGGCAGATACGCAGTATTTT	CASSLEGGADTQYF
TRBV6-5	NA	TRBJ2-7	NA	TGTGCCAGCAGTTTAGGATACGAGCAGTACTTC	CASSLGYEQYF
TRBV9	NA	TRBJ2-1	NA	TGTGCCAGCAGCGCCCCCAACTACAATGAGCAGTTCTTC	CASSAPNYNEQFF
TRBV27	NA	TRBJ1-1	NA	TGTGCCAGCAGTTTATCGTTCGGGAGGATGAACACTGAAGCTTTCTTT	CASSLSFGRMNTEAFF
TRBV6-1	NA	TRBJ2-5	NA	TGTGCCAGCAGTGAAGCCGGGAGACCCCAGTACTTC	CASSEAGRPQYF
TRBV9	NA	TRBJ2-3	NA	TGTGCCAGCAGCTCCTCGAGCGGGCTAATAAAAGATACGCAGTATTTT	CASSSSSGLIKDTQYF
TRBV7-9	TRBD2	TRBJ2-7	NA	TGTGCCAGCAGCCCAACCCAGATTCTAGCGGGGCCAAGCTCCTACGAGCAGTACTTC	CASSPTQILAGPSSYEQYF
TRBV27	NA	TRBJ1-6	NA	TGTGCCAGCAGTCCTCAGATTGACGGCGGGAATAATTCACCCCTCCACTTT	CASSPQIDGGNNSPLHF
TRBV20-1	NA	TRBJ2-7	once	TGCAGTGCTAAGATGGTTTACGAGCAGTACTTC	CSAKMVYEQYF
TRBV10-3	TRBD2	TRBJ2-1	NA	TGTGCCATCAGTGCGGAGACTAGCGAAAAAAACAATGAGCAGTTCTTC	CAISAETSEKNNEQFF
TRBV10-3	NA	TRBJ2-3	NA	TGTGCCATCAGTGAGCAAGGGGTCACAGATACGCAGTATTTT	CAISEQGVTDTQYF
TRBV7-9	NA	TRBJ2-3	NA	TGTGCCAGCAGCTTAGGGACTACAAGCACAGATACGCAGTATTTT	CASSLGTTSTDTQYF
TRBV7-8	TRBD2	TRBJ2-1	NA	TGTGCCAGCAGCTTAGGCGTGCGGGAGTTGCATGAGCAGTTCTTC	CASSLGVRELHEQFF
TRBV14	TRBD2	TRBJ2-1	NA	TGTGCCAGCAGCCACTTTACGGGACTAGCGACCTCCAATGAGCAGTTCTTC	CASSHFTGLATSNEQFF
TRBV5-1	NA	TRBJ2-2	NA	TGCGCCAGCAGTGTGGGCTTGAACACCGGGGAGCTGTTTTTT	CASSVGLNTGELFF
TRBV10-3	TRBD1	TRBJ1-4	NA	TGTGCCATCAAGGACAGGAGGAATGAAAAACTGTTTTTT	CAIKDRRNEKLFF
TRBV5-5	NA	TRBJ2-4	NA	TGTGCCAGCAGCCTCTCCAAAAACATTCAGTACTTC	CASSLSKNIQYF
TRBV4-1	NA	TRBJ2-5	NA	TGCGCCAGCAGCCAAGATCCAGAGACCCAGTACTTC	CASSQDPETQYF
TRBV5-4	NA	TRBJ2-7	NA	TGTGCCAGCAGCTCCGTTCCGAGACTACACGAGCAGTACTTC	CASSSVPRLHEQYF
TRBV4-1	TRBD2	TRBJ2-2	NA	TGCGCCAGCAGCCAAGCTAGCCTAGCGGTAGCGAACACCGGGGAGCTGTTTTTT	CASSQASLAVANTGELFF
TRBV12-2	NA	TRBJ2-3	NA	TGTGCAAGTCGCTTCGGGACCCCTCTTAGCACAGATACGCAGTATTTT	CASRFGTPLSTDTQYF
TRBV9	NA	TRBJ2-1	NA	TGTGCCAGCAGCGTGGAACAGGGAATTATCAATGAGCAGTTCTTC	CASSVEQGIINEQFF
TRBV7-9	NA	TRBJ2-5	NA	TGTGCCAGCAGCTTCCGACAGTCAGAGACCCAGTACTTC	CASSFRQSETQYF
TRBV4-2	TRBD2	TRBJ2-7	NA	TGTGCCAGCAGCCACATAACTAGCGGAGGGTCCTACGAGCAGTACTTC	CASSHITSGGSYEQYF
TRBV23-1	NA	TRBJ2-7	NA	TGCGCCAGCAGTCAATCTAGGGGGAGGGCAAACGAGCAGTACTTC	CASSQSRGRANEQYF
TRBV30	TRBD1	TRBJ2-7	NA	TGTGCCTGGGGGACAGTAACCTACGAGCAGTACTTC	CAWGTVTYEQYF
TRBV10-1	NA	TRBJ1-1	NA	TGCGCCAGCAGTGAGGCGGTGATGAACACTGAAGCTTTCTTT	CASSEAVMNTEAFF
TRBV5-1	NA	TRBJ1-3	NA	TGCGCCAGCAGCTTGATCTCTGGAAACACCATATATTTT	CASSLISGNTIYF
TRBV13	TRBD1	TRBJ1-1	NA	TGTGCCAGCAGCTTAGAGGGGGCCCACACTGAAGCTTTCTTT	CASSLEGAHTEAFF
TRBV30	NA	TRBJ2-7	NA	TGTGCCTGGAGCGAAATTTACGAGCAGTACTTC	CAWSEIYEQYF